This entry lists 29 T cell receptor beta chains sequenced from one sample in a study of neoadjuvant nivolumab and ipilimumab in lung cancer. TCRdb keeps only in-frame clones here, not all; method: immunoSEQ multiplex PCR. The table records more than 15,000 clones, 60% to 80% of them present only once. Here the sequenced sample was tumor tissue, taken after neoadjuvant nivolumab, alone or with ipilimumab, at or shortly before surgery. These receptors were taken from an adult with non-small cell lung cancer.

The chain recombines TRBV5-1 with TRBJ2-7; tentatively, D is TRBD1 (5 bases). V lost 3 bases, J lost 3 bases, and 7 bases lay in between. Germline V gives CDR1 SGHRS, CDR2 YFSETQ. CDR3 length: 12 amino acids. CDR3 residues: CASSSTGYEQYF. The CDR3 DNA follows: TGCGCCAGCAGCTCCACAGGCTACGAGCAGTACTTC.

This chain uses TRBV7-2 with TRBJ2-7, with D possibly TRBD1 on 5 matching bases. CDR1 SGHTA and CDR2 FQGNSA come from the germline V gene. V was clipped by 3 bases and J by 9 bases, with 15 bases between them. The CDR3 is made up of 13 amino acids. The CDR3 spells CASSFAQALGQYF. In DNA form, the CDR3 reads TGTGCCAGCAGCTTCGCACAGGCCCTAGGGCAGTACTTC.

This chain connects TRBV6-5 to TRBJ1-2; no firm D call. Deletions cut 0 bases from V and 6 bases from J, with 8 bases between. CDR1 is MNHEY and CDR2 is SVGAGI in the germline V gene. This CDR3 has 13 residues. The DNA for the CDR3 is TGTGCCAGCAGTTACTCGACGCAAAATGGCTACACCTTC. Its translation: CASSYSTQNGYTF.

The rearrangement links TRBV5-4 to TRBJ2-7; 7 bases agree with TRBD1. Germline V CDR1 and CDR2: SGHNT, YYREEE (reference sequence). The CDR3 contains 14 residues. V lost 0 bases to trimming and J lost 3 bases; unmatched junction nucleotides: 3. CDR3 bases: TGTGCCAGCAGCTTGGGGACAGGAGGCTACGAGCAGTACTTC. Translation gives CASSLGTGGYEQYF.

This clone was seen only a few times. The V and J genes are TRBV20-1 and TRBJ2-7, with a possible D match to TRBD2 (6 bases). This CDR3 has 11 residues. V dropped 0 bases and J dropped 7 bases, with 7 bases sitting between them. The V gene's germline CDR1 is DFQATT and CDR2 SNEGSKA (reference sequence). This chain's CDR3 is CSARDAGEQYF. DNA of the CDR3: TGCAGTGCTAGAGATGCGGGGGAGCAGTACTTC.

The chain combines TRBV5-1 with TRBJ1-2; 7 bases fit TRBD1. Germline CDR1 is SGHRS and CDR2 is YFSETQ. CDR3 length equals 18 residues. Trimming took 4 bases from V and 4 from J; bases not matched to a gene: 19. This CDR3 reads CASSRGGTAVRGGYGYTF. The CDR3 DNA reads as TGCGCCAGCAGCAGGGGCGGGACAGCCGTCCGCGGTGGCTATGGCTACACCTTC.

The chain uses TRBV18 and TRBJ2-5; D gene uncertain. Trimming left V 1 base short and J 3 bases short, with 0 bases between. CDR3 length: 11 residues. Germline assignment: CDR1 KGHSH and CDR2 LQKENI. The CDR3 DNA reads as TGTGCCAGCTCACCACAAGAGACCCAGTACTTC. Amino acid sequence: CASSPQETQYF.

This rearrangement joins TRBV2 to TRBJ1-4; D perhaps matches TRBD1 (5 bases). V shed 2 bases and J shed 7 bases, with 14 bases lying between them. The germline CDR1 and CDR2 sequences are SNHLY and FYNNEI. The CDR3 has 15 amino acids. The CDR3 here is CASSEQGARGEKLFF. As DNA, the CDR3 is TGTGCCAGCAGTGAACAAGGGGCGCGGGGTGAAAAACTGTTTTTT.

This chain joins TRBV30 and TRBJ1-5; 7 bases align to TRBD1. CDR3 length: 13 amino acids. V lost 0 bases to trimming and J lost 4 bases; unmatched junction nucleotides: 0. The germline gives CDR1 GTSNPN, CDR2 SVGIG (reference sequence). The chain's CDR3 is CAWSVTGNQPQHF. The CDR3 nucleotides are TGTGCCTGGAGTGTGACAGGGAATCAGCCCCAGCATTTT.

This clone was detected once. The rearrangement uses TRBV10-2 and TRBJ2-5; the match to TRBD2 covers 8 bases. The V segment lost 6 bases and the J segment 5 bases; nucleotides outside the gene matches: 11. The CDR3 sequence is 15 residues long. Germline-derived CDR1 and CDR2 are WSHSY and SAAADI. In DNA form, the CDR3 reads TGCGCCAGCAGGACCGGATTAGCGGGATCGGAGACCCAGTACTTC. This gives the protein CASRTGLAGSETQYF.

This chain joins TRBV7-9 and TRBJ2-5, with TRBD2 matching 11 bases. The CDR3 length is 15 residues. Unmatched junction bases numbered 6, after V lost 8 bases and J lost 1 base. The germline CDR1 and CDR2 sequences are SEHNR and FQNEAQ (reference sequence). CDR3 coding DNA: TGTGCCAGCGGACCGACTAGCGGGGTCCAAGAGACCCAGTACTTC. Translated, it gives CASGPTSGVQETQYF.

This clone occurred a few times. The gene calls are TRBV5-1 and TRBJ2-3; 11 bases match TRBD2. J lost 7 bases, V lost 4 bases, and 5 bases had no gene match. From germline, CDR1 is SGHRS and CDR2 YFSETQ. The CDR3 runs 14 residues. The CDR3 region has the DNA TGCGCCAGCAGCCCCCGGACTAGCGGGTATACGCAGTATTTT. Translated, it gives CASSPRTSGYTQYF.

The chain is built from TRBV18 and TRBJ1-2; D perhaps matches TRBD1 (5 bases). The CDR3 contains 14 residues. Germline lookup yields CDR1 KGHSH and CDR2 LQKENI. V lost 3 bases, J lost 4 bases, and 12 bases lay in between. CDR3 sequence: CASSPTTVLYGYTF. The CDR3 nucleotides are TGTGCCAGCTCACCTACGACAGTTCTCTATGGCTACACCTTC.

This chain connects TRBV7-2 to TRBJ2-2; TRBD2 agrees at 12 bases. Germline V gene lookup returns CDR1 SGHTA and CDR2 FQGNSA. The CDR3 length is 16 residues. The V and J ends lost 6 bases and 0 bases, in that order; junction bases with no gene match: 2. CDR3 residues: CASSRTSGANTGELFF. The CDR3 nucleotides read TGTGCCAGCAGTCGGACTAGCGGGGCGAACACCGGGGAGCTGTTTTTT. The full variable domain, completed using reference TRBV7-2 and TRBJ2-2, is GAGVSQSPSNKVTEKGKDVELRCDPISGHTALYWYRQSLGQGLEFLIYFQGNSAPDKSGLPSDRFSAERTGGSVSTLTIQRTQQEDSAVYLCASSRTSGANTGELFFGEGSRLTVL.

This clone was recorded a few times. The chain carries TRBV5-5 and TRBJ2-3; no firm D call. The CDR3 runs 14 residues. CDR1 and CDR2 from the germline V gene are SGHKS and YYEKEE (reference sequence). Trimming took off 4 bases at V and 2 bases at J, with 11 bases between the two ends. CDR3 residues: CASSPDGLTDTQYF. CDR3 bases: TGTGCCAGCAGCCCGGACGGCCTCACAGATACGCAGTATTTT.

The chain employs TRBV11-3 and TRBJ2-2; 8 bases align to TRBD1. The V segment lost 5 bases and the J segment 1 base; nucleotides outside the gene matches: 9. The CDR3 consists of 17 residues. CDR1 is SGHNT and CDR2 is YENEEA in the germline V gene. The DNA for the CDR3 is TGTGCCAGCAGCCTACGGACAGGGTGGGGGAACACCGGGGAGCTGTTTTTT. It codes for CASSLRTGWGNTGELFF.

The chain uses TRBV27 and TRBJ1-5; D is possibly TRBD1 (5 bases). The CDR3 is 14 residues long. In germline, CDR1 is MNHEY, CDR2 SMNVEV (reference sequence). The V gene lost 6 bases and the J gene lost 4 bases, with 13 bases spanning the gap. The CDR3 sequence: CASSPDSFNQPQHF. CDR3 nucleotide sequence: TGTGCCAGCAGCCCTGACAGTTTTAATCAGCCCCAGCATTTT.

This clone appeared once. J is TRBJ1-5 and V is TRBV4-3; D gene ambiguous. This CDR3 contains 15 residues. Germline CDR1 and CDR2: LGHNA and YSLEER. Trimming cost V 2 bases and J 6 bases, with 14 bases left between them. CDR3 in amino acids: CASSQTGLAGQPQHF. The CDR3 bases are TGCGCCAGCAGCCAAACGGGTCTGGCTGGTCAGCCCCAGCATTTT.

The chain links TRBV7-2 to TRBJ2-3, with 12 bases fitting TRBD2. There are 18 residues in the CDR3. Trimming cost V 2 bases and J 1 base; bases outside gene matches: 7. Germline V gene sequence: CDR1 SGHTA, CDR2 FQGNSA. CDR3 loop: CASSLWLAGGPGTDTQYF. The CDR3 DNA sequence: TGTGCCAGCAGCTTATGGCTAGCGGGGGGGCCCGGCACAGATACGCAGTATTTT.

The CDR3 sequence is CATSREFGLSTDTQYF. CDR3 sequence (DNA): TGTGCCACCAGCAGAGAGTTCGGGCTTAGCACAGATACGCAGTATTTT. The chain links TRBV15 to TRBJ2-3, with D hard to call. This CDR3 spans 16 amino acids. Germline CDR1 is LNHNV and CDR2 is YYDKDF (reference sequence). With 0 bases removed from V and 0 bases from J, the gap between germline ends came to 10 bases.

V usage is TRBV6-1 and J usage is TRBJ1-5; D is uncertain. Trimming cost V 4 bases and J 7 bases, with 11 bases left between them. The germline CDR1 and CDR2 sequences are MNHNS and SASEGT. This CDR3 has 13 residues. CDR3 region: CASSGEAGQPQHF. CDR3 sequence (DNA): TGTGCCAGCAGTGGTGAGGCCGGCCAGCCCCAGCATTTT.

The V gene is TRBV4-3, the J gene TRBJ2-6, with TRBD1 matching 7 bases. Per germline, CDR1 LGHNA and CDR2 YSLEER. The CDR3 loop spans 22 amino acids. V shed 0 bases and J 0 bases; nucleotides not matched to a gene: 17. CDR3 protein: CASSQDILGGRLDYSGANVLTF. Here the CDR3 DNA reads TGCGCCAGCAGCCAAGATATATTAGGGGGCCGCTTAGACTACTCTGGGGCCAACGTCCTGACTTTC.

The chain couples TRBV29-1 to TRBJ2-7, with D tentatively TRBD2 (6 bases). Germline loops: CDR1 SQVTM, CDR2 ANQGSEA. The V and J ends lost 6 bases and 3 bases respectively, with 12 bases between them. The CDR3 is made up of 12 amino acids. CDR3 bases: TGCAGCGTCGCTAGCGCTTTCTACGAGCAGTACTTC. This sequence encodes CSVASAFYEQYF.

The genes are TRBV29-1 and TRBJ2-5, with no clear D. Germline CDR1 and CDR2: SQVTM and ANQGSEA. Deletions cut 4 bases from V and 0 bases from J, with 9 bases between. The CDR3 has 13 amino acids. CDR3 residues: CSVGGRNQETQYF. The CDR3 DNA sequence: TGCAGCGTTGGAGGACGGAACCAAGAGACCCAGTACTTC.

The chain couples TRBV5-4 to TRBJ1-2; D is unresolved. Germline CDR1 reads SGHNT; CDR2 reads YYREEE (reference sequence). Trimming removed 4 bases from V and 4 bases from J, with 14 bases in between. The CDR3 is 14 amino acids. CDR3 amino acids: CASSPPPGSYGYTF. The CDR3 DNA sequence: TGTGCCAGCAGCCCACCGCCGGGATCCTATGGCTACACCTTC.

This chain uses TRBV7-9 with TRBJ2-7; weak D call: TRBD1 (5 bases). Germline assignment: CDR1 SEHNR and CDR2 FQNEAQ (reference sequence). Trimming pared 5 bases from V and 3 bases from J, leaving 14 bases between. This CDR3 comprises 14 residues. The CDR3 loop reads CASSPKTDFYEQYF. CDR3 nucleotides: TGTGCCAGCAGCCCGAAGACAGACTTCTACGAGCAGTACTTC.

The chain is built from TRBV9 and TRBJ2-2; possibly TRBD1 for D (6 bases). The CDR3 sequence is 14 residues long. V was shortened by 7 bases and J by 0 bases, with 10 bases between the two germline ends. The germline CDR1 and CDR2 sequences are SGDLS and YYNGEE. CDR3 in DNA: TGTGCCAGCCGACAGGATCCGAACACCGGGGAGCTGTTTTTT. Amino acid sequence: CASRQDPNTGELFF.

This clone appeared once. The chain employs TRBV2 and TRBJ2-5, with D possibly being TRBD2 (6 bases). The CDR3 length is 15 residues. The germline V and J ends were trimmed by 4 bases and 5 bases, with 17 bases remaining between them. CDR1 is SNHLY and CDR2 is FYNNEI in the germline V gene. The CDR3 coding sequence is TGTGCCAGCAGTGGGGGCCGGGGGACCGTGGAGACCCAGTACTTC. Its translation is CASSGGRGTVETQYF.

CDR3 in amino acids: CASTLTGISYNEQFF. In DNA, the CDR3 is TGTGCCAGCACCTTAACAGGGATCTCCTACAATGAGCAGTTCTTC. The genes are TRBV28 and TRBJ2-1; a weak D match, TRBD1 (6 bases). Germline V gives CDR1 MDHEN, CDR2 SYDVKM. Trimming took 7 bases from V and 0 from J, leaving 13 bases between them. This CDR3 has 15 residues.